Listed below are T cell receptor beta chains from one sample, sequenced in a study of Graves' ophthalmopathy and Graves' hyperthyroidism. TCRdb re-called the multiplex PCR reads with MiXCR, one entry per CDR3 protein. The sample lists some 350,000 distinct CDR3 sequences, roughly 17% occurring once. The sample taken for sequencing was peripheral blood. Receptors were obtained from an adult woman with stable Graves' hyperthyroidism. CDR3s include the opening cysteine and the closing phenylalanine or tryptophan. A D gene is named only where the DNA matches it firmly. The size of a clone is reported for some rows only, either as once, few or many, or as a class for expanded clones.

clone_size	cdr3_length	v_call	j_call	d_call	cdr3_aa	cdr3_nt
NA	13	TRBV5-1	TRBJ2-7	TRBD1	CASRGDLSGGQYF	TGCGCCAGCAGGGGGGACCTCTCAGGGGGGCAGTACTTC
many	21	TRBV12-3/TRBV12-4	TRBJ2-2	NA	CASSFRGSFGRTQPYTGELFF	TGTGCCAGCAGTTTCCGAGGTTCGTTCGGGAGAACCCAGCCTTACACCGGGGAGCTGTTTTTT
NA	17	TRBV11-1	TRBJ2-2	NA	CASSLDPGAGATGELFF	TGTGCCAGCAGCTTAGACCCGGGGGCAGGGGCGACCGGGGAGCTGTTTTTT
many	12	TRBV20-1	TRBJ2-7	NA	CSAREGTSEQYF	TGCAGTGCTAGAGAGGGGACCTCCGAGCAGTACTTC
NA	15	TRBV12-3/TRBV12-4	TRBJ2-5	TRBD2	CASSSRTSGRETQYF	TGTGCCAGCAGTTCCCGGACTAGCGGGAGGGAGACCCAGTACTTC
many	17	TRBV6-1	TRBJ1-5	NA	CASSELGGQGGYQPQHF	TGTGCCAGCAGCGAGTTAGGGGGACAAGGAGGTTATCAGCCCCAGCATTTT
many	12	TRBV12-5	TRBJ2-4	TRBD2	CASGFEWTSVDF	TGTGCTAGTGGTTTCGAATGGACTAGCGTGGACTTC
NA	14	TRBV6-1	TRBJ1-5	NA	CASSEGQYNQPQHF	TGTGCCAGCAGTGAAGGGCAATACAATCAGCCCCAGCATTTT
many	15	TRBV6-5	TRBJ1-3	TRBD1	CASSYTTGEGNTIYF	TGTGCCAGCAGTTACACGACAGGGGAAGGAAACACCATATATTTT
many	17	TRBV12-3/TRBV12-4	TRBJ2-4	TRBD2	CASSTRGSGTRGNIQYF	TGTGCCAGCAGTACCCGAGGATCCGGGACTAGAGGAAACATTCAGTACTTC
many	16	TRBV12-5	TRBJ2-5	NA	CASGLHAGRLQETQYF	TGTGCTAGTGGTTTGCATGCGGGGAGGCTCCAAGAGACCCAGTACTTC
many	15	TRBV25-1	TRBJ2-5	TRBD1	CASSDPGQGVETQYF	TGTGCCAGCAGTGACCCGGGACAGGGGGTAGAGACCCAGTACTTC
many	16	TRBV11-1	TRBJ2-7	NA	CASSLTLTESSYEQYF	TGTGCCAGCAGCTTAACTCTTACTGAGAGCTCCTACGAGCAGTACTTC
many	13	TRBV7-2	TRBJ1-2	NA	CASSLGSLYGYTF	TGTGCCAGCAGCTTAGGTTCCCTCTATGGCTACACCTTC
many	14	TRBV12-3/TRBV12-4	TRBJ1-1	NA	CASSFEWSSREAFF	TGTGCCAGCAGTTTCGAGTGGAGCAGCCGAGAAGCTTTCTTT
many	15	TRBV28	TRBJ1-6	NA	CASSLEGGNNSPLHF	TGTGCCAGCAGTTTAGAGGGAGGGAATAATTCACCCCTCCACTTT
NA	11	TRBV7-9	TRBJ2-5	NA	CASSLSGLPRF	TGTGCCAGCAGCTTATCAGGCCTCCCTCGCTTC
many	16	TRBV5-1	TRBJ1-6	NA	CASSLDTGTANSPLHF	TGCGCCAGCAGCTTGGATACCGGGACGGCAAATTCACCCCTCCACTTT
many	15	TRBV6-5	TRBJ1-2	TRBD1	CASSYSPGGNYGYTF	TGTGCCAGCAGTTACTCCCCAGGGGGCAACTATGGCTACACCTTC
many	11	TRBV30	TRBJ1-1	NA	CAWEMNTEAFF	TGTGCCTGGGAGATGAACACTGAAGCTTTCTTT
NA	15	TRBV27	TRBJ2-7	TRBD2	CASSFLAGGYYEQYF	TGTGCCAGCAGTTTTCTTGCGGGGGGGTACTACGAGCAGTACTTC
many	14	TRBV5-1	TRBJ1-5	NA	CASSLVGGGQPQHF	TGCGCCAGCAGCTTGGTGGGGGGCGGCCAGCCCCAGCATTTT
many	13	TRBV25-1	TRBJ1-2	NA	CASSEVGFYGYTF	TGTGCCAGCAGTGAAGTGGGGTTTTATGGCTACACCTTC
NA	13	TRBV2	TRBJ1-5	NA	CASKDSLNQPQHF	TGTGCCAGCAAAGACAGCCTAAATCAGCCCCAGCATTTT
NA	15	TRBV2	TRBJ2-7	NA	CASSEFPSAAYEQYF	TGTGCCAGCAGTGAATTTCCGTCCGCTGCCTACGAGCAGTACTTC